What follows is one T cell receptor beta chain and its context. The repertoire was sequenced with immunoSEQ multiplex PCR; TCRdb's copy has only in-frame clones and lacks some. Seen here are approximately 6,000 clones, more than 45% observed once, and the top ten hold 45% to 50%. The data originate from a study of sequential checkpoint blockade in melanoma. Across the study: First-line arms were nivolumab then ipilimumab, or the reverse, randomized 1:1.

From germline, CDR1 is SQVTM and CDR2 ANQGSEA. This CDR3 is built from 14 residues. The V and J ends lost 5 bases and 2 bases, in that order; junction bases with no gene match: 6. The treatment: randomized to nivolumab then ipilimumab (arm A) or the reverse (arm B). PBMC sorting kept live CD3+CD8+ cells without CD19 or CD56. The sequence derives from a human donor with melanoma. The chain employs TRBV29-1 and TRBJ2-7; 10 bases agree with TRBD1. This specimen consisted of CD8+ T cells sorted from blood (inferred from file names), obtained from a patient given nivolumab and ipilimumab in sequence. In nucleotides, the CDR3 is TGCAGCGTTACCGACAGGGGGCGAACCTACGAGCAGTACTTC. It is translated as CSVTDRGRTYEQYF.